This T cell receptor beta chain was sequenced in a study of blood T cell repertoires in COVID-19. Study in general: Samples representing acute and convalescent COVID-19 were sourced from the United States, Italy and Spain.

Clones were sequenced by immunoSEQ multiplex PCR, and TCRdb holds only the in-frame ones, with some missing. This table has some 130,000 clones, around 89% appearing once. The CDR3 totals 16 residues. The V and J ends lost 0 bases and 5 bases, in that order; junction bases with no gene match: 6. The germline gives CDR1 SGHRS, CDR2 YFSETQ. Sequencing was carried out using peripheral blood. The clonotype originates from a man in his 60s with active or convalescent COVID-19. V gene TRBV5-1 combines with J gene TRBJ2-5, with 11 bases aligning to TRBD2. CDR3 DNA: TGCGCCAGCAGCTTGGGGCTAGCGGGGGGCCGGGAGACCCAGTACTTC. As protein: CASSLGLAGGRETQYF.